The clone carrying this T cell receptor (beta chain) was seen a handful of times. Its antigen is not known. Profiling relied on immunoSEQ multiplex PCR, and the TCRdb table lists in-frame clones only, not all of them. The data show about 250,000 clones, 70% seen once. CDR1 is MRHNA, CDR2 SNTAGT, per germline. This CDR3 is built from 15 residues. The J segment lost 7 bases and the V segment lost 3 bases, leaving 4 bases of the junction unmatched. These data belong to a study of cytotoxic CD8 clonotypes in ibrutinib-treated CLL. Study in general: Response sampling came at median around twelve months of treatment, ranging 6 to 36 months. Study results and caveats: Sampling schedules were unmatched across sustained-remission and progressing patients.

This chain connects TRBV6-4 to TRBJ2-1, with TRBD1 matching over 12 bases. This clonotype was sampled from a human donor with chronic lymphocytic leukemia. This sample comprised PBMCs, obtained after 24 months of ibrutinib treatment. The CDR3 region is CASSDWDRGRNEQFF. The CDR3 DNA sequence: TGTGCCAGCAGTGATTGGGACAGGGGGCGGAATGAGCAGTTCTTC.